Each of the 14 T cell receptor beta chains below was sequenced from the same sample in a study of CD8 T cells in Susac syndrome (dated by TCRdb to 2018 to 2020). The library was produced with the immunoSEQ multiplex PCR assay. RNA was extracted with the RNeasy kit and roughly 0.5 to 1 ug was reverse transcribed using random hexamers. TCRdb took the public reads, trimmed them with fastp at Q25, ran MiXCR for clone calling and kept in-frame beta chains. Each CDR3 protein appears once, grouped with its most common genes and DNA. This sample has 120,000 or so distinct CDR3 sequences in its table, and just over 95% of those were observed once. The top ten clones comprise about 0.14% of the sample. The sample was CD4+ T cells from PBMCs. The receptors stem from a human donor with Susac syndrome.

This chain uses TRBV15 with TRBJ2-5, with TRBD2 matching 9 bases. The CDR3 runs to 15 residues. The V and J ends lost 5 bases and 1 base, in that order; junction bases with no gene match: 5. CDR1 is LNHNV and CDR2 is YYDKDF in the germline V gene (reference sequence). The CDR3, as DNA: TGTGCCACCAGCCGTCAGGGACTAGCCCAAGAGACCCAGTACTTC. Translated, it gives CATSRQGLAQETQYF.

The CDR3 spells CASSPRQGSALEQYF. Written as DNA, the CDR3 is TGTGCCAGCAGCCCCCGGCAGGGTTCAGCATTGGAACAGTACTTC. The genes are TRBV7-9 and TRBJ2-7, with D perhaps matching TRBD1 (5 bases). This CDR3 comprises 15 residues. In germline, CDR1 is SEHNR, CDR2 FQNEAQ (reference sequence). The V end was cut by 5 bases, the J end by 10 bases, with 24 bases between.

This clonotype has a single count. The V gene is TRBV27, the J gene TRBJ1-1; D possibly corresponds to TRBD1 (5 bases). The CDR3 runs 16 residues. The V end lost 2 bases, the J end lost 4 bases, and 17 bases lay between the germline ends. Germline values: CDR1 MNHEY, CDR2 SMNVEV (reference sequence). CDR3 amino acids: CASSLGVGAASTEAFF. The DNA of the CDR3 is TGTGCCAGCAGTTTAGGGGTAGGGGCCGCCTCCACTGAAGCTTTCTTT.

The gene calls are TRBV7-3 and TRBJ2-1, with TRBD2 matching over 9 bases. The CDR3 loop spans 15 amino acids. Unmatched junction bases numbered 8, after V lost 5 bases and J lost 6 bases. The germline V gene has CDR1 SGHTA and CDR2 FQGTGA. The CDR3 sequence: CASSAGTSFANEQFF. The CDR3 DNA reads TGTGCCAGCAGCGCCGGGACTAGCTTCGCCAATGAGCAGTTCTTC.

The chain recombines TRBV3-1 with TRBJ2-1, with D possibly TRBD2 on 6 matching bases. V lost 1 base, J lost 0 bases, and 10 bases lay in between. The CDR3 loop spans 16 amino acids. CDR1 and CDR2 from the germline V gene are LGHDT and YNNKEL (reference sequence). Written as DNA, the CDR3 is TGTGCCAGCAGCCAAGTCCGGGGGAGCTCCTACAATGAGCAGTTCTTC. Translation gives CASSQVRGSSYNEQFF.

The genes are TRBV25-1 and TRBJ2-2, with 9 bases that match TRBD2. CDR1 is MGHDK, CDR2 SYGVNS, per germline. The CDR3 runs 17 residues. The V gene end was trimmed by 3 bases and the J gene end by 1 base; junction bases not matched to a gene: 6. Here the CDR3 reads CASSDWLAGRNTGELFF. The DNA for the CDR3 is TGTGCCAGCAGTGATTGGCTAGCGGGACGGAACACCGGGGAGCTGTTTTTT.

This clonotype has just one count. The chain links TRBV4-2 to TRBJ2-7; 7 bases are shared with TRBD2. V gave up 0 bases and J gave up 7 bases; unmatched junction bases: 12. Looked up from germline, CDR1 is LGHNA and CDR2 is YNFKEQ. The CDR3 consists of 16 residues. CDR3: CASSQDLLGLLGEQYF. CDR3 sequence (DNA): TGTGCCAGCAGCCAAGATTTATTGGGACTACTTGGGGAGCAGTACTTC.

The gene calls are TRBV4-1 and TRBJ2-3; D possibly corresponds to TRBD2 (6 bases). CDR3 size: 13 residues. Germline V gene data show CDR1 as MGHRA and CDR2 as YSYEKL. Trimming removed 4 bases at V and 6 bases at J, with 11 bases between. This chain's CDR3 is CASSLPRGDTQYF. DNA for the CDR3: TGCGCCAGCAGCCTCCCCCGGGGGGATACGCAGTATTTT.

This chain links TRBV12-3 or TRBV12-4 with TRBJ2-3; D gene uncertain. CDR3 size: 13 residues. Trimming took 3 bases from V and 5 from J, leaving 9 bases between them. This CDR3 reads CASSFSGGDTQYF. The CDR3 coding sequence is TGTGCCAGCAGTTTTAGTGGCGGAGATACGCAGTATTTT.

The chain recombines TRBV6-6 with TRBJ1-5, with a possible D match to TRBD1 (5 bases). The CDR3 sequence is 12 residues long. V was pared by 9 bases and J by 4 bases, with 10 bases between. Germline V gene sequence: CDR1 MNHNY, CDR2 SVGAGI (reference sequence). The CDR3 region is CASRQINQPQHF. The CDR3 region has the DNA TGTGCCAGTCGACAGATTAATCAGCCCCAGCATTTT.

V usage is TRBV28 and J usage is TRBJ1-2; D gene ambiguous. Germline CDR1 MDHEN, CDR2 SYDVKM. The CDR3 has 14 residues. V was trimmed by 3 bases and J by 8 bases, leaving 16 bases between them. This CDR3 is CASSLRRPAHGYTF. The CDR3 nucleotides read TGTGCCAGCAGTTTGAGGAGGCCGGCCCACGGCTACACCTTC.

The CDR3 bases are TGCAGTGCTAGCGGACTAGCGGCCCGCGACAATGAGCAGTTCTTC. Protein product: CSASGLAARDNEQFF. The chain joins TRBV20-1 to TRBJ2-1; 10 nucleotides agree with TRBD2. CDR1 is DFQATT and CDR2 is SNEGSKA in the germline V gene (reference sequence). V shed 3 bases and J 5 bases; nucleotides not matched to a gene: 7. The CDR3 consists of 15 residues.

The chain has TRBV20-1 and TRBJ1-5, with D possibly being TRBD1 (5 bases). V gave up 6 bases and J gave up 1 base, with 16 bases separating them. Germline loops: CDR1 DFQATT, CDR2 SNEGSKA (reference sequence). The CDR3 extends over 15 amino acids. The CDR3 sequence is CSAVSGAVSNQPQHF. The CDR3, as DNA: TGCAGTGCCGTTTCCGGGGCGGTGAGCAATCAGCCCCAGCATTTT.

The gene calls are TRBV30 and TRBJ2-5, with a possible D match to TRBD2 (5 bases). The germline V and J ends were trimmed by 5 bases and 5 bases, with 18 bases remaining between them. The CDR3 runs to 14 residues. Per germline, CDR1 GTSNPN and CDR2 SVGIG (reference sequence). CDR3 sequence (DNA): TGTGCCTGGGGACGGAGAATAAGAGGGGAGACCCAGTACTTC. This sequence encodes CAWGRRIRGETQYF.